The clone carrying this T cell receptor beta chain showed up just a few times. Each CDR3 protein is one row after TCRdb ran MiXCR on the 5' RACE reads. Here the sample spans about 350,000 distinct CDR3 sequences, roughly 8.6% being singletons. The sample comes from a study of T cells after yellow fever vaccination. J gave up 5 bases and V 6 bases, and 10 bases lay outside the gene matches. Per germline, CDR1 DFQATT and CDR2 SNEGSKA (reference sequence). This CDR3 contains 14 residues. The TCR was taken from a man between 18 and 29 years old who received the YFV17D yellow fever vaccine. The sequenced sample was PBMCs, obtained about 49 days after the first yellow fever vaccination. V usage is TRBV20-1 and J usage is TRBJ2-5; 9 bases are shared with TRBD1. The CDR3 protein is CSATRDRVFETQYF. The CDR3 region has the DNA TGCAGTGCCACCCGGGACAGGGTTTTTGAGACCCAGTACTTC.